The 30 T cell receptor beta chains presented below share a single source sample, sequenced in a study of T-cell memory formation after mild COVID-19. TCRdb redid the calling of the 5' RACE reads with MiXCR, one entry per CDR3 protein. This sample carries a few hundred thousand distinct CDR3 sequences, approximately 10% of them seen once, and the ten largest clones take roughly a fifth. Sequencing input: PBMCs or a T cell subset sorted from them (not recorded which). The receptors were gathered from a man aged 18 to 30 who had mild COVID-19 (a few samples of this study predate the infection). Cell type and time point are not known.

The chain recombines TRBV5-4 with TRBJ2-1; 14 bases are shared with TRBD2. CDR1 is SGHNT, CDR2 YYREEE, per germline (reference sequence). The CDR3 totals 17 residues. V shed 3 bases, J shed 3 bases, and the junction held 5 bases outside the gene matches. CDR3 region: CASSWGLAGAIYNEQFF. The CDR3 bases are TGTGCCAGCAGCTGGGGACTAGCGGGGGCCATCTACAATGAGCAGTTCTTC.

This clonotype was found a few times. The CDR3 region has the DNA TGTGCCTGGAGCATCGCGGGGGGCAGCGGGGGTCCGTACTTC. It codes for CAWSIAGGSGGPYF. The chain couples TRBV30 to TRBJ2-5; 8 bases fit TRBD2. After removal of 3 bases from V and 13 bases from J, the junction contained 16 bases not matched to a gene. The CDR3 covers 14 residues. Germline CDR1 is GTSNPN and CDR2 is SVGIG (reference sequence).

This clonotype turned up a few times. The chain is built from TRBV7-6 and TRBJ2-7, with 8 bases matching TRBD1. V shed 0 bases and J 3 bases; nucleotides not matched to a gene: 4. The length of the CDR3 is 15 residues. Germline assignment: CDR1 SGHVS and CDR2 FNYEAQ. For the CDR3, the DNA is TGTGCCAGCAGCTTAGCTGTAGGACAGGGCTACGAGCAGTACTTC. This translates into CASSLAVGQGYEQYF.

Only a few counts were recorded for this clonotype. V is TRBV24-1 and J is TRBJ2-7; 8 bases match TRBD1. J lost 5 bases, V lost 5 bases, and 7 bases had no gene match. This CDR3 spans 14 amino acids. CDR1 is KGHDR and CDR2 is SFDVKD in the germline V gene. This chain's CDR3 is CATSVLLGQDEQYF. The DNA for the CDR3 is TGTGCCACCAGTGTCCTCTTGGGACAGGACGAGCAGTACTTC.

This clonotype has more than one count but fewer than ten. V usage is TRBV7-2 and J usage is TRBJ1-2, with TRBD1 identical over 7 bases. The CDR3 has 16 residues. Unmatched junction bases numbered 17, after V lost 5 bases and J lost 8 bases. The germline V gene has CDR1 SGHTA and CDR2 FQGNSA. The CDR3 reads CASSREFRQGGSGYTF. In nucleotides, the CDR3 is TGTGCCAGCAGCCGAGAATTTAGACAGGGAGGAAGCGGCTACACCTTC.

The chain uses TRBV4-1 and TRBJ2-5; D is possibly TRBD2 (6 bases). V was clipped by 3 bases and J by 4 bases, with 9 bases between them. The CDR3 length is 13 residues. Germline loops: CDR1 MGHRA, CDR2 YSYEKL. The CDR3: CASSHQGGETQYF. The CDR3, as DNA: TGCGCCAGCAGCCACCAGGGAGGAGAGACCCAGTACTTC.

The chain has TRBV7-7 and TRBJ2-5; tentative D call: TRBD2 (5 bases). CDR3 length: 15 residues. CDR1 and CDR2 from the germline V gene are SSHAT and FNYEAQ (reference sequence). V dropped 3 bases and J dropped 5 bases, with 16 bases sitting between them. CDR3 sequence (DNA): TGTGCCAGCAGCTTTAGTACCGCCTGGGAGGAGACCCAGTACTTC. This sequence encodes CASSFSTAWEETQYF.

This chain uses TRBV20-1 with TRBJ1-5, with D perhaps TRBD1 (5 bases). CDR3 length: 15 residues. The V end lost 6 bases, the J end lost 4 bases, and 19 bases lay between the germline ends. CDR1 is DFQATT, CDR2 SNEGSKA, per germline (reference sequence). CDR3 protein: CSARRAGPENQPQHF. CDR3 DNA: TGCAGTGCCCGTAGGGCGGGGCCGGAAAATCAGCCCCAGCATTTT.

The sample holds a few counts of this clonotype. This sequence joins TRBV9 and TRBJ1-1, with TRBD1 matching over 7 bases. V gave up 2 bases and J gave up 6 bases; unmatched junction bases: 4. This CDR3 spans 13 amino acids. Germline V gives CDR1 SGDLS, CDR2 YYNGEE. CDR3 loop: CASSVTGRSEAFF. The CDR3 coding sequence is TGTGCCAGCAGCGTGACAGGGAGATCTGAAGCTTTCTTT. The variable domain in full, with the rest retrieved from reference TRBV9 and TRBJ1-1, is DSGVTQTPKHLITATGQRVTLRCSPRSGDLSVYWYQQSLDQGLQFLIQYYNGEERAKGNILERFSAQQFPDLHSELNLSSLELGDSALYFCASSVTGRSEAFFGQGTRLTVV.

Concerning this clonotype itself: This sequence may be a read error, since a much larger clone differs from it by one base. The chain couples TRBV20-1 to TRBJ2-3; no clear D. The CDR3 runs to 14 residues. The germline gives CDR1 DFQATT, CDR2 SNEGSKA (reference sequence). V gave up 5 bases and J gave up 4 bases, with 16 bases separating them. This CDR3 is CSALEVGRADTQYF. Written as DNA, the CDR3 is TGCAGTGCTCTTGAGGTCGGGCGCGCAGATACGCAGTATTTT.

The chain uses TRBV28 and TRBJ1-6; D might be TRBD1 (6 bases). CDR3 length: 15 amino acids. Germline V gene data show CDR1 as MDHEN and CDR2 as SYDVKM. V was pared by 7 bases and J by 8 bases, with 18 bases between. The CDR3 nucleotides are TGTGCCAGCACTCCGGGGCAGGGGAAAGATTCACCCCTCCACTTT. Protein sequence: CASTPGQGKDSPLHF.

The V call is TRBV27, the J call TRBJ2-2; 9 nucleotides agree with TRBD1. After removal of 8 bases from V and 5 bases from J, the junction contained 6 bases not matched to a gene. There are 14 residues in the CDR3. Germline V gene sequence: CDR1 MNHEY, CDR2 SMNVEV (reference sequence). For the CDR3, the DNA is TGTGCCAGCGGACAGGGGCGGGGGACCGGGGAGCTGTTTTTT. Amino acids: CASGQGRGTGELFF.

The chain employs TRBV7-2 and TRBJ1-1; TRBD1 agrees at 7 bases. This CDR3 has 14 residues. Germline assignment: CDR1 SGHTA and CDR2 FQGNSA. J gave up 0 bases and V 6 bases, and 4 bases lay outside the gene matches. Here the CDR3 DNA reads TGTGCCAGCAGGGGGGGGACAGTGAACACTGAAGCTTTCTTT. Amino acids: CASRGGTVNTEAFF.

This clonotype was observed at least ten times. This chain's CDR3 is CASSYSRTGVKGYTF. In DNA, the CDR3 is TGTGCCAGCAGTTACTCCCGGACAGGGGTTAAAGGCTACACCTTC. The chain has TRBV6-5 and TRBJ1-2; 9 bases line up with TRBD1. CDR3 size: 15 residues. With V trimmed by 0 bases and J by 8 bases, 7 bases remained unmatched. The germline CDR1 and CDR2 sequences are MNHEY and SVGAGI.

This clonotype appeared many times. V gene TRBV7-2 combines with J gene TRBJ2-5; 7 bases are shared with TRBD1. After removal of 11 bases from V and 7 bases from J, the junction contained 13 bases not matched to a gene. Germline assignment: CDR1 SGHTA and CDR2 FQGNSA. The CDR3 spans 13 residues. The CDR3 coding sequence is TGTGCCTCCACGACAGGGCGGTCAGCGACCCAGTACTTC. This codes for CASTTGRSATQYF.

The sample holds a few counts of this clonotype. The rearrangement uses TRBV29-1 and TRBJ2-1, with D possibly TRBD1 on 6 matching bases. V was cut by 7 bases and J by 2 bases, with 18 bases left in between. The germline CDR1 and CDR2 sequences are SQVTM and ANQGSEA. This CDR3 has 15 residues. The CDR3 coding sequence is TGCAGCGCCCGGAAAGGGGGAATGGCCTACAATGAGCAGTTCTTC. Protein: CSARKGGMAYNEQFF.

This clonotype occurred a few times. V usage is TRBV12-3 or TRBV12-4 and J usage is TRBJ1-2; weak D call: TRBD1 (5 bases). Deletions cut 5 bases from V and 2 bases from J, with 18 bases between. This CDR3 has 16 amino acids. The CDR3 is CASSAARDLINYGYTF. The CDR3 DNA reads TGTGCCAGCAGTGCCGCCCGGGACCTTATAAACTATGGCTACACCTTC.

This clonotype turned up a few times. The chain carries TRBV4-3 and TRBJ2-7; D gene ambiguous. V dropped 0 bases and J dropped 4 bases, with 16 bases sitting between them. The CDR3 contains 16 residues. Germline assignment: CDR1 LGHNA and CDR2 YSLEER. The CDR3 loop reads CASSQDLTFANYEQYF. DNA for the CDR3: TGCGCCAGCAGCCAAGATCTCACCTTCGCTAATTACGAGCAGTACTTC.

This clonotype was seen many times. V and J are TRBV7-6 and TRBJ2-1, with D possibly being TRBD2 (6 bases). V dropped 5 bases and J dropped 7 bases, with 12 bases sitting between them. The CDR3 is 13 residues long. Germline lookup yields CDR1 SGHVS and CDR2 FNYEAQ. In DNA, the CDR3 is TGTGCCAGCAGCGCCGGGACTCAAAATGAGCAGTTCTTC. As protein: CASSAGTQNEQFF.

In this sample, this clonotype turned up a few times. The rearrangement links TRBV4-3 to TRBJ1-5; weak D call: TRBD1 (6 bases). V dropped 0 bases and J dropped 6 bases, with 15 bases sitting between them. Germline lookup yields CDR1 LGHNA and CDR2 YSLEER. The CDR3 consists of 16 residues. Here the CDR3 reads CASSQDAGTLGQPQHF. For the CDR3, the DNA is TGCGCCAGCAGCCAAGATGCCGGGACATTAGGTCAGCCCCAGCATTTT.

This clonotype came up a few times. This chain uses TRBV20-1 with TRBJ2-7, with TRBD1 matching over 8 bases. The CDR3 contains 16 residues. The V and J ends lost 0 bases and 6 bases, in that order; junction bases with no gene match: 13. CDR1 and CDR2 from the germline V gene are DFQATT and SNEGSKA (reference sequence). The CDR3 reads CSARDGPGGLSLEQYF. In nucleotides, the CDR3 is TGCAGTGCTAGAGATGGGCCAGGGGGCCTGTCGCTCGAGCAGTACTTC.

Only a few counts were recorded for this clonotype. J is TRBJ2-2 and V is TRBV9, with D perhaps TRBD1 (5 bases). CDR1 is SGDLS, CDR2 YYNGEE, per germline. The CDR3 length is 14 residues. Trimming left V 2 bases short and J 7 bases short, with 12 bases between. The CDR3 reads CASSVGQGIGELFF. The CDR3 DNA reads as TGTGCCAGCAGCGTGGGGCAGGGCATCGGGGAGCTGTTTTTT. Supplemented by reference TRBV9 and TRBJ2-2, the full variable domain reads DSGVTQTPKHLITATGQRVTLRCSPRSGDLSVYWYQQSLDQGLQFLIQYYNGEERAKGNILERFSAQQFPDLHSELNLSSLELGDSALYFCASSVGQGIGELFFGEGSRLTVL.

This clonotype was seen only a few times. The rearrangement uses TRBV20-1 and TRBJ1-4, with D maybe TRBD1 (6 bases). CDR1 is DFQATT and CDR2 is SNEGSKA in the germline V gene (reference sequence). The CDR3 runs to 13 residues. V lost 4 bases, J lost 3 bases, and 9 bases lay in between. The DNA for the CDR3 is TGCAGTGCTATTACAGGGCCTAATGAAAAACTGTTTTTT. Amino acids: CSAITGPNEKLFF.

This clonotype came up many times. The CDR3 here is CASKVGTHNTEAFF. The CDR3, as DNA: TGTGCCAGTAAAGTTGGCACGCACAACACTGAAGCTTTCTTT. This chain links TRBV19 with TRBJ1-1; D not certain. The CDR3 contains 14 residues. Germline V gene data show CDR1 as LNHDA and CDR2 as SQIVND (reference sequence). The ends were cut back, 7 bases at V and 2 bases at J, with 14 bases in the middle.

This clonotype appeared a few times. V gene TRBV12-3 or TRBV12-4 combines with J gene TRBJ2-3, with TRBD1 identical over 7 bases. With 6 bases clipped from V and 4 bases from J, the junction kept 7 bases outside the gene matches. This CDR3 comprises 14 residues. The CDR3 here is CASRNRGVADTQYF. The CDR3 DNA reads TGTGCCAGCAGGAACAGGGGAGTGGCAGATACGCAGTATTTT.

This clonotype has more than one count but fewer than ten. J is TRBJ2-1 and V is TRBV5-1; D not resolved. The CDR3 covers 13 residues. The germline V and J ends were trimmed by 5 bases and 5 bases, with 11 bases remaining between them. The germline V gene encodes CDR1 SGHRS and CDR2 YFSETQ. CDR3 coding DNA: TGCGCCAGCAGTCTGGCAGTAAACAATGAGCAGTTCTTC. Translation: CASSLAVNNEQFF.

Many counts were recorded for this clonotype. J is TRBJ2-5 and V is TRBV7-2, with TRBD1 as a possible D gene (5 bases). Germline V lookup: CDR1 SGHTA, CDR2 FQGNSA. V was shortened by 4 bases and J by 5 bases, with 11 bases between the two germline ends. This CDR3 region has 13 residues. The CDR3 DNA follows: TGTGCCAGCAGCTCACCAGGGCAGGAGACCCAGTACTTC. It codes for CASSSPGQETQYF.

Only a few counts were recorded for this clonotype. The chain is built from TRBV28 and TRBJ2-3; D is ambiguous. Deletions cut 5 bases from V and 5 bases from J, with 11 bases between. In germline, CDR1 is MDHEN, CDR2 SYDVKM. The CDR3 sequence is 13 residues long. The CDR3 here is CASSLNKRDTQYF. CDR3 nucleotides: TGTGCCAGCAGTCTCAACAAGCGAGATACGCAGTATTTT. Supplemented by reference TRBV28 and TRBJ2-3, the full variable domain reads DVKVTQSSRYLVKRTGEKVFLECVQDMDHENMFWYRQDPGLGLRLIYFSYDVKMKEKGDIPEGYSVSREKKERFSLILESASTNQTSMYLCASSLNKRDTQYFGPGTRLTVL.

This rearrangement joins TRBV20-1 to TRBJ2-1, with D maybe TRBD2 (5 bases). The V gene lost 2 bases and the J gene lost 9 bases, with 17 bases spanning the gap. Germline V gene lookup returns CDR1 DFQATT and CDR2 SNEGSKA (reference sequence). The CDR3 covers 14 residues. The CDR3 loop is CSARRSLVASEQFF. DNA for the CDR3: TGCAGTGCTAGACGGTCCCTAGTAGCGAGTGAGCAGTTCTTC.

This clonotype was seen more than once but under ten times. The chain carries TRBV12-3 or TRBV12-4 and TRBJ2-3, with D possibly matching TRBD2 (6 bases). This CDR3 spans 12 amino acids. V was cut by 6 bases and J by 6 bases, with 10 bases left in between. CDR3 in DNA: TGTGCCAGCAGGGGGACTGGTGATACGCAGTATTTT. It codes for CASRGTGDTQYF.